Listed below are T cell receptor beta chains from one sample, sequenced in a study of cytomegalovirus exposure and HLA in healthy donors. Data came from immunoSEQ multiplex PCR; TCRdb stores just in-frame clones and leaves some out. The sample contains approximately 86,000 clones, 85% of which appear only once. Sequencing input: PBMCs. All receptors come from a man aged 35-49 years in good health and CMV-seropositive. The conserved cysteine and the conserved F or W are not part of the CDR3 here. Size is stated for part of the rows, as once, few or many counts, or as a class when the clone is expanded.

TRBJ2-2 | TRBV29-1 | NA | SALWGGTGELF
TRBJ2-5 | TRBV18 | NA | ASSQVPGQGSPGTQY
TRBJ1-6 | TRBV14 | NA | ASSHLSVNSPLH
TRBJ2-7 | TRBV2 | NA | ASMKAGYEQY
TRBJ1-1 | TRBV7-2 | NA | ASSENLNTEAF
TRBJ2-7 | TRBV23-1 | NA | ASSQCCGGASYEQY
TRBJ1-5 | TRBV10-2 | NA | ASQDHGGQPQH
TRBJ1-5 | TRBV18 | few | ASSPSNNQPQH
TRBJ2-4 | TRBV7-2 | NA | ASSLSSQLAKNIQY
TRBJ2-7 | TRBV7-2 | NA | ASSLGPRSYEQY
TRBJ2-7 | TRBV9 | few | ASSVDSGENYEQY
TRBJ2-2 | TRBV5-1 | once | ASSPSGPTGELF
TRBJ2-1 | TRBV28 | NA | ASPPPGSGSPLKQF
TRBJ1-1 | TRBV7-2 | NA | ASSLNGNTEAF
TRBJ2-7 | TRBV6-1 | NA | ASRTGTGEGVEQY
TRBJ2-7 | TRBV11-3 | NA | ASSLVGAGASTEQY
TRBJ2-5 | TRBV10-3 | NA | AISESGGAIQETQY
TRBJ1-3 | TRBV5-1 | NA | ASSTGLLSSGNTIY
TRBJ2-7 | TRBV6-6 | once | ASSLGQVPYEQY
NA | TRBV27 | NA | ASRKGTPLYEQY
TRBJ1-2 | TRBV30 | NA | AWSVGHSWGGYT
TRBJ1-1 | TRBV6-6 | NA | ASSYSGGTEAF
TRBJ1-6 | TRBV6-6 | once | ASNIRGYDSPLH
TRBJ2-1 | TRBV2 | NA | ATRQGLYNEQF
TRBJ2-3 | TRBV19 | NA | ASSGGGRPDTQY
TRBJ1-1 | TRBV18 | NA | ASSLDRGSEAF
TRBJ2-1 | TRBV25-1 | NA | ASSDVEQF
TRBJ1-4 | TRBV13 | NA | ASSLGAVTGGVGLF
TRBJ1-1 | TRBV11-3 | NA | ASSLVGTGRTEAF
TRBJ2-7 | TRBV6-1 | NA | ASSESWQDYEQY
TRBJ2-7 | TRBV5-1 | NA | ASSSQGALGEQY
TRBJ2-5 | TRBV11-1 | NA | ASSLFLAGEQETQY
TRBJ2-3 | TRBV15 | NA | ATRTSGRTSTDTQY
TRBJ2-1 | TRBV5-1 | NA | ASSSGAHEQF
TRBJ1-4 | TRBV2 | NA | ASSAEGGRNEKLF
TRBJ2-7 | TRBV18 | NA | ASSPIQNRAQGEQY
NA | TRBV14 | NA | ASSQSITGDEQY
TRBJ2-7 | TRBV6-5 | NA | ASSYGGAPYEQY
TRBJ2-2 | TRBV10-2 | NA | ATTRDTGELF
TRBJ2-3 | TRBV18 | NA | ASSQLGTDTQY
TRBJ2-7 | TRBV27 | NA | ASSLIQRGPYEQY
TRBJ1-2 | TRBV18 | NA | ASSAKGQTNYGYT
TRBJ1-3 | TRBV7-9 | NA | ASSVWTGQGNTIY
TRBJ2-7 | TRBV6-6 | few | ASSYPPQGEQY
TRBJ2-1 | TRBV12-5 | NA | ASGPEAVIAHNEQF
TRBJ2-1 | TRBV4-2 | NA | ASSQDPGLPDHNEQF
TRBJ2-5 | TRBV10-1 | NA | ASSPGQGNEGTQY
TRBJ1-1 | TRBV2 | NA | ASKGQGYTEAF
TRBJ2-2 | TRBV2 | NA | ASSVRGNTGELF
TRBJ1-2 | TRBV19 | NA | ASRGQAYGYT
TRBJ1-5 | TRBV18 | NA | ASSQDRGSNQPQH
TRBJ2-6 | TRBV10-1 | NA | ASSEVLAGGQSGANVLT
TRBJ1-2 | TRBV2 | NA | ASISGGPTYGYT
TRBJ2-3 | TRBV9 | NA | ASSVSGGASDTQY
TRBJ2-3 | TRBV6-6 | NA | ASSSRADTQY
TRBJ2-7 | TRBV29-1 | NA | SVDGGMNEQY
TRBJ2-1 | TRBV7-6 | once | ASSPLRGRNHNEQF
TRBJ1-2 | TRBV9 | NA | ASSVQGNYGYT